Listed below are T cell receptor beta chains from one sample, sequenced in a study of blood T cell repertoires in COVID-19. TCRdb keeps only in-frame clones here, not all; method: immunoSEQ multiplex PCR. The data contain about 140,000 clones, about 88% of them singletons. The specimen was peripheral blood. These TCRs come from a human donor with COVID-19, enrolled during active disease. The donor label of this sample is uncertain. Each CDR3 is given with its conserved first and last residue. A D gene is named only where the DNA matches it firmly. Some rows have no size entry. The others give once, few or many, or a class for an expanded clone.

>TRBD1|TRBV5-6|-|14|TRBJ2-7
TGTGCCAGCAGTGCGGGACAGGGGTTGGGCGAGCAGTACTTC
CASSAGQGLGEQYF
>-|TRBV7-9|-|16|TRBJ1-1
TGTGCCAGCAGCTTAGTAGGTACAATACGGGGCACTGAAGCTTTCTTT
CASSLVGTIRGTEAFF
>TRBD1|TRBV11-2|-|15|TRBJ1-1
TGTGCCAGCATGACAGGGGGCGCGGTGAACACTGAAGCTTTCTTT
CASMTGGAVNTEAFF
>TRBD2|TRBV7-8|-|15|TRBJ2-7
TGTGCCAGCAGCGACCGGGACTACGCAGGATACGAGCAGTACTTC
CASSDRDYAGYEQYF
>TRBD1|TRBV19|-|15|TRBJ1-5
TGTGCCAGTAGGAAAGACAGGGATGGGGATCAGCCCCAGCATTTT
CASRKDRDGDQPQHF
>-|TRBV4-1|-|17|TRBJ2-1
TGCGCCAGCAGCCAACGACCTCAGCGGGTTTCTTACAATGAGCAGTTCTTC
CASSQRPQRVSYNEQFF
>-|TRBV27|-|14|TRBJ2-7
TGTGCCAGCAGTGCGGGACTCCAACGGGGCGAGCAGTACTTC
CASSAGLQRGEQYF
>-|TRBV30|-|15|TRBJ2-5
TGTGCCTGGAGTCGAAAACAGGGTGAGGTAGAGACCCAGTACTTC
CAWSRKQGEVETQYF
>-|TRBV7-9|-|20|TRBJ1-3
TGTGCCAGCAGCAAAACGAGGGAAGCCCAGAAATTCCCCCGGGGAAACACCATATATTTT
CASSKTREAQKFPRGNTIYF
>-|TRBV28|few|15|TRBJ1-6
TGTGCCAGCCTCGGTTGGAGGGCGAATAATTCACCCCTCCACTTT
CASLGWRANNSPLHF
>-|TRBV7-9|once|12|TRBJ1-2
TGTGCCAGCAGCTTAGCCTCCTCAGGACACCCCTTC
CASSLASSGHPF
>-|TRBV11-3|-|16|TRBJ1-3
TGTGCCAGCAGCTCAGGGCCCCTTAACTCTGGAAACACCATATATTTT
CASSSGPLNSGNTIYF
>-|TRBV6-5|few|14|TRBJ2-7
TGTGCCAGCAGTTACTCTGCGGTCGCATACGAGCAGTACTTC
CASSYSAVAYEQYF
>-|TRBV15|-|14|TRBJ1-4
TGTGCCACCAGCAGAGGAGGCTCTAATGAAAAACTGTTTTTT
CATSRGGSNEKLFF
>TRBD1|TRBV19|-|13|TRBJ1-5
TGTGCCAGTAACCCACAGGGGAATCAGCCCCAGCATTTT
CASNPQGNQPQHF
>-|TRBV4-1|-|16|TRBJ2-1
TGCGCCAGCAGCCAAGCGGGTGAGGGAATTGTGGATGAGCAGTTCTTC
CASSQAGEGIVDEQFF
>-|TRBV7-9|-|14|TRBJ1-6
TGTGCCAGCAAGAACACGGGGTACGATTCACCCCTCCACTTT
CASKNTGYDSPLHF
>TRBD1|TRBV10-3|-|13|TRBJ2-5
TGTGCCATCTCCGGACAGGGCCAAGAGACCCAGTACTTC
CAISGQGQETQYF
>TRBD1|TRBV6-6|-|17|TRBJ2-6
TGTGCCAGCAGTCCCGGACAGGGCTATACTGGGGCCAACGTCCTGACTTTC
CASSPGQGYTGANVLTF
>-|TRBV9|-|12|TRBJ2-2
TGTGCCAGCAGCGCCGACACCGGGGAGCTGTTTTTT
CASSADTGELFF
>-|TRBV7-9|-|14|TRBJ1-3
TGTGCCAGCAGCTTAGAGGACAGAGGAAACACCATATATTTT
CASSLEDRGNTIYF
>-|TRBV5-1|once|14|TRBJ2-1
TGCGCCAGCAGCTTGGGAGGCGGCCACAATGAGCAGTTCTTC
CASSLGGGHNEQFF
>TRBD1|TRBV27|-|14|TRBJ2-2
TGTGTCACCCGACGACAGGGCAACACCGGGGAGCTGTTTTTT
CVTRRQGNTGELFF
>-|TRBV29-1|-|12|TRBJ1-2
TGCAGCGTGGGGGCGGACATCTATGGCTACACCTTC
CSVGADIYGYTF
>-|TRBV25-1|-|13|TRBJ1-1
TGTGCCAGCAGTGAACATCTGAACACTGAAGCTTTCTTT
CASSEHLNTEAFF
>TRBD2|TRBV4-1|-|15|TRBJ2-1
TGCGCCAGCAGCCAAGTCACGGGGGGTTACAATGAGCAGTTCTTC
CASSQVTGGYNEQFF
>-|TRBV2|-|15|TRBJ1-6
TGTGCCACCAAGAACCCCCTACAGGGCTCCTCACCCCTCCACTTT
CATKNPLQGSSPLHF
>-|TRBV18|-|15|TRBJ1-2
TGTGCCAGCTCACCTACTACGGGGGGGTCCTATGGCTACACCTTC
CASSPTTGGSYGYTF
>-|TRBV6-6|-|15|TRBJ1-4
TGTGCCAGCAGGCCCGGGGATTCAACTAATGAAAAACTGTTTTTT
CASRPGDSTNEKLFF
>TRBD1|TRBV5-4|-|15|TRBJ2-5
TGTGCCAGCAGCTTGACAGGGGAATATAAGGAGACCCAGTACTTC
CASSLTGEYKETQYF
>TRBD2|TRBV2|-|17|TRBJ2-1
TGTGCCAGCACTGAAGGGAGGCTAGCGGGCTCCTACAATGAGCAGTTCTTC
CASTEGRLAGSYNEQFF
>-|TRBV11-2|-|13|TRBJ1-2
TGTGCCAGCAGCTTAGTTCGGGGAGGTGGCTACACCTTC
CASSLVRGGGYTF
>TRBD2|TRBV4-1|-|17|TRBJ2-3
TGCGCCAGCAGCCTGACTACTAGCGGGAGCGGCACAGATACGCAGTATTTT
CASSLTTSGSGTDTQYF
>-|TRBV24-1|-|15|TRBJ2-2
TGTGCCACCAGTGATCCAGGGTTTCACACCGGGGAGCTGTTTTTT
CATSDPGFHTGELFF
>TRBD1|TRBV27|-|15|TRBJ1-5
TGTGCCAGCAGGCGGACCGGGACAGGGGATCAGCCCCAGCATTTT
CASRRTGTGDQPQHF
>TRBD2|TRBV15|once|17|TRBJ2-7
TGTGCCACCAGCAGAGATTTATTGACTAGCGGTTCCTACGAGCAGTACTTC
CATSRDLLTSGSYEQYF
>TRBD2|TRBV11-2|-|15|TRBJ2-5
TGTGCCAGCAGCTTGGCCTCGGGGGGTGGAGAGACCCAGTACTTC
CASSLASGGGETQYF
>-|TRBV5-1|-|15|TRBJ1-4
TGCGCCAGCGGGGCGGTCGGGTCCGGGAATGAAAAACTGTTTTTT
CASGAVGSGNEKLFF
>TRBD1|TRBV19|many|14|TRBJ1-4
TGTGCCAGTAGTATACAGGGGGCGGATGAAAAACTGTTTTTT
CASSIQGADEKLFF
>-|TRBV29-1|-|12|TRBJ1-4
TGCAGCGTTGGCGGGGGGATGGAAAAACTGTTTTTT
CSVGGGMEKLFF
>TRBD1|TRBV5-1|once|15|TRBJ1-1
TGCGCCAGCAGCTACTGGGACAGGGAACCCACTGAAGCTTTCTTT
CASSYWDREPTEAFF
>-|TRBV5-1|-|15|TRBJ1-2
TGCGCCAGCAGCTCTCGTCAGGGTACTAACTATGGCTACACCTTC
CASSSRQGTNYGYTF
>TRBD1|TRBV30|-|14|TRBJ2-2
TGTGCCTCTGGGGGACAGGGGAACACCGGGGAGCTGTTTTTT
CASGGQGNTGELFF
>TRBD1|TRBV7-3|-|13|TRBJ2-7
TGTGCCAGCAGCCCGGGACAGGGAAGGGAGCAGTACTTC
CASSPGQGREQYF
>TRBD2|TRBV9|once|16|TRBJ2-2
TGTGCCAGCAGCCCCCGCGGGACGGGGGGCACCGGGGAGCTGTTTTTT
CASSPRGTGGTGELFF
>-|TRBV19|-|14|TRBJ1-1
TGTGCCAGTAGTATCGAGTACCGGAACACTGAAGCTTTCTTT
CASSIEYRNTEAFF